Included here is one TCR beta chain sequence, with context. The antigen remains undetermined. A v3.0 immunoSEQ assay was performed at survey level. Per-sample targets for sequencing were about 40,000-55,000 T-cell genomes. The data were produced by immunoSEQ multiplex PCR, yet TCRdb's version contains in-frame clones alone and is incomplete. The sample lists 17,000 or so clones, 90% to 95% occurring once. This record comes from a study of long-term antiretroviral therapy in people with HIV. The overall study: In the earliest collections, sampling predates the 2015 immediate-ART recommendation by about a decade.

Points from the study as a whole: HIV repertoires had narrower CDR3 length ranges than controls. Whichever time point was examined, clones expanded before ART dominated the repertoire.

This clonotype originated in a man between 60 and 75 years old with HIV. This specimen was unsorted PBMCs, taken 0.3 years after starting antiretroviral therapy.

CDR3 sequence (DNA): TGTGCCAGTAGTATAGTTGGAGGGAACACTGAAGCTTTCTTT. Residues: CASSIVGGNTEAFF. The gene calls are TRBV19 and TRBJ1-1; D uncertain. V lost 1 base, J lost 1 base, and 7 bases lay in between. Germline V gene data show CDR1 as LNHDA and CDR2 as SQIVND (reference sequence). The CDR3 is made up of 14 amino acids. Together with reference TRBV19 and TRBJ1-1, the CDR3 gives the full variable domain: DGGITQSPKYLFRKEGQNVTLSCEQNLNHDAMYWYRQDPGQGLRLIYYSQIVNDFQKGDIAEGYSVSREKKESFPLTVTSAQKNPTAFYLCASSIVGGNTEAFFGQGTRLTVV.